What follows are 27 T cell receptor beta chains derived from one specimen sequenced in a study of long-term antiretroviral therapy in people with HIV (dated by TCRdb to between 2021 and 2023). The immunoSEQ hsTCRB v3.0 assay was used at survey level resolution for TRB variable region sequencing. The source is immuneACCESS, and TCRdb retained only in-frame sequences with V and J called. Part of the clones is not carried over; for the studies checked, unresolved V genes explain less than half of this, and the remainder is unexplained. This sample lists some 21,000 clones; around 77% were detected once. Clones ranked in the top ten supply 12% of the sample. The specimen was unsorted PBMCs, collected less than 1.8 years before starting antiretroviral therapy. All receptors derive from a woman between 35 and 50 years old with HIV.

The chain couples TRBV6-5 to TRBJ2-7; possibly TRBD2 for D (6 bases). Trimming stripped 6 bases from V and 3 bases from J, with 12 bases between. Germline assignment: CDR1 MNHEY and CDR2 SVGAGI. This CDR3 has 13 residues. CDR3 sequence reads: CASRFETSYEQYF. The CDR3 DNA sequence: TGTGCCAGCAGGTTTGAGACTAGCTACGAGCAGTACTTC.

The chain carries TRBV11-2 and TRBJ2-3, with 7 bases identical to TRBD1. V dropped 4 bases and J dropped 3; count of bases not matched to a gene: 7. From germline, CDR1 is SGHAT and CDR2 FQNNGV. The CDR3 contains 15 residues. CDR3 coding DNA: TGTGCCAGCAGCTCACAGGGGATGGGGACAGATACGCAGTATTTT. This sequence encodes CASSSQGMGTDTQYF.

This clone is medium-sized (0.01 to 0.1%) within its sample. The chain links TRBV7-9 to TRBJ1-5; 9 bases agree with TRBD1. The CDR3 length is 16 residues. Trimming cost V 4 bases and J 6 bases; bases outside gene matches: 10. CDR1 and CDR2 from the germline V gene are SEHNR and FQNEAQ (reference sequence). The CDR3 DNA is TGTGCCAGCAGCTCCGGGACAGGGATATGGAGTCAGCCCCAGCATTTT. Residues: CASSSGTGIWSQPQHF. The variable domain in full, with the rest retrieved from reference TRBV7-9 and TRBJ1-5, is DTGVSQNPRHKITKRGQNVTFRCDPISEHNRLYWYRQTLGQGPEFLTYFQNEAQLEKSRLLSDRFSAERPKGSFSTLEIQRTEQGDSAMYLCASSSGTGIWSQPQHFGDGTRLSIL.

This chain joins TRBV30 and TRBJ1-6; D unclear. The CDR3 covers 14 residues. The V end was cut by 3 bases, the J end by 6 bases, with 12 bases between. Germline V CDR1 and CDR2: GTSNPN, SVGIG (reference sequence). Written as DNA, the CDR3 is TGTGCCTGGAGGAGCCGGCAGTCTAATTCACCCCTCCACTTT. It codes for CAWRSRQSNSPLHF.

The chain couples TRBV14 to TRBJ2-7, with D uncertain. CDR1 is SGHDN and CDR2 is FVKESK in the germline V gene. Trimming removed 1 base from V and 4 bases from J, with 14 bases in between. CDR3 length: 15 amino acids. The CDR3 reads CASSQGRQAWYEQYF. Here the CDR3 DNA reads TGTGCCAGCAGCCAAGGACGGCAGGCGTGGTACGAGCAGTACTTC. The full variable domain, with the rest looked up from reference TRBV14 and TRBJ2-7, is EAGVTQFPSHSVIEKGQTVTLRCDPISGHDNLYWYRRVMGKEIKFLLHFVKESKQDESGMPNNRFLAERTGGTYSTLKVQPAELEDSGVYFCASSQGRQAWYEQYFGPGTRLTVT.

This sequence joins TRBV7-2 and TRBJ1-2; no clear D gene. Trimming removed 6 bases from V and 4 bases from J, with 12 bases in between. This CDR3 contains 13 residues. The germline gives CDR1 SGHTA, CDR2 FQGNSA. CDR3 sequence reads: CASRLLSSYGYTF. The DNA for the CDR3 is TGTGCCAGCAGACTACTGAGCTCCTATGGCTACACCTTC. Complete variable domain (other parts from reference TRBV7-2 and TRBJ1-2): GAGVSQSPSNKVTEKGKDVELRCDPISGHTALYWYRQSLGQGLEFLIYFQGNSAPDKSGLPSDRFSAERTGGSVSTLTIQRTQQEDSAVYLCASRLLSSYGYTFGSGTRLTVV.

This clone appeared a few times. The CDR3 DNA is TGCGCCAGCAGCCAAGCCCCAGGGAATGGCTACACCTTC. Its protein product is CASSQAPGNGYTF. The rearrangement joins TRBV4-1 to TRBJ1-2, with a weak D call TRBD1 (5 bases). Germline CDR1 is MGHRA and CDR2 is YSYEKL. The germline V and J ends were trimmed by 1 base and 6 bases, with 9 bases remaining between them. This CDR3 has 13 amino acids.

This rearrangement joins TRBV6-1 to TRBJ2-3; TRBD2 aligns across 10 bases. Unmatched junction bases numbered 9, after V lost 4 bases and J lost 5 bases. From germline, CDR1 is MNHNS and CDR2 SASEGT. CDR3 length equals 16 residues. The CDR3 here is CASSVEAGGSGDTQYF. In DNA, the CDR3 is TGTGCCAGCAGTGTGGAAGCGGGGGGGTCTGGAGATACGCAGTATTTT.

J is TRBJ2-6 and V is TRBV19, with D tentatively TRBD1 (6 bases). There are 15 residues in the CDR3. Per the germline V gene, CDR1 is LNHDA and CDR2 is SQIVND (reference sequence). The ends were cut back, 10 bases at V and 0 bases at J, with 13 bases in the middle. CDR3 DNA: TGTGCCACCTGGACAGACAGCTCTGGGGCCAACGTCCTGACTTTC. Translated, it gives CATWTDSSGANVLTF.

This clone has just one count. CDR3 in amino acids: CSVTWTSGSSYEQYF. The CDR3 DNA follows: TGCAGCGTGACCTGGACTAGCGGGAGCTCCTACGAGCAGTACTTC. This chain connects TRBV29-1 to TRBJ2-7; 13 bases are shared with TRBD2. The ends lost 6 bases at V and 0 bases at J; junction bases unmatched: 5. The CDR3 sequence is 15 residues long. Germline CDR1 reads SQVTM; CDR2 reads ANQGSEA.

The chain recombines TRBV11-2 with TRBJ2-7, with TRBD1 as a possible D gene (6 bases). This CDR3 contains 14 residues. Germline V gene sequence: CDR1 SGHAT, CDR2 FQNNGV. The V and J ends lost 1 base and 3 bases respectively, with 10 bases between them. CDR3 in amino acids: CASSLGTGSYEQYF. The CDR3, as DNA: TGTGCCAGCAGCTTAGGAACAGGGAGCTACGAGCAGTACTTC.

This clone was counted a few times. The rearrangement links TRBV5-4 to TRBJ1-1; unclear D gene. Trimming removed 3 bases at V and 1 base at J, with 16 bases between. Germline lookup yields CDR1 SGHNT and CDR2 YYREEE (reference sequence). The CDR3 sequence is 16 residues long. The CDR3 spells CASSSRESRRNTEAFF. DNA of the CDR3: TGTGCCAGCAGCTCGCGGGAATCTCGGCGGAACACTGAAGCTTTCTTT.

The chain couples TRBV15 to TRBJ1-4; no clear D gene. There are 16 residues in the CDR3. Germline V CDR1 and CDR2: LNHNV, YYDKDF (reference sequence). The germline V and J ends were trimmed by 6 bases and 0 bases, with 14 bases remaining between them. The CDR3: CATSVAAVATNEKLFF. The CDR3, as DNA: TGTGCCACCAGTGTTGCGGCGGTTGCAACTAATGAAAAACTGTTTTTT.

This chain connects TRBV5-8 to TRBJ1-3, with D perhaps matching TRBD1 (6 bases). The germline V and J ends were trimmed by 0 bases and 4 bases, with 8 bases remaining between them. The germline gives CDR1 SGHTS, CDR2 YDEGEE. This CDR3 is built from 14 residues. CDR3 in amino acids: CASSLGGRGNTIYF. Here the CDR3 DNA reads TGTGCCAGCAGCTTGGGGGGGCGCGGAAACACCATATATTTT. The full variable domain, with the rest looked up from reference TRBV5-8 and TRBJ1-3, is EAGVTQSPTHLIKTRGQQATLRCSPISGHTSVYWYQQALGLGLQFLLWYDEGEERNRGNFPPRFSGRQFPNYSSELNVNALELEDSALYLCASSLGGRGNTIYFGEGSWLTVV.

This clone was seen just once. The DNA for the CDR3 is TGTGCCAGCAGCCTCTGGGGGACAGGGGGCACTGAAGCTTTCTTT. This encodes CASSLWGTGGTEAFF. The chain has TRBV11-3 and TRBJ1-1; TRBD1 matches 11 bases. This CDR3 region has 15 residues. J was trimmed by 4 bases and V by 5 bases; bases with no gene match: 6. Germline-derived CDR1 and CDR2 are SGHNT and YENEEA. Variable domain in full (rest from reference TRBV11-3 and TRBJ1-1): EAGVVQSPRYKIIEKKQPVAFWCNPISGHNTLYWYLQNLGQGPELLIRYENEEAVDDSQLPKDRFSAERLKGVDSTLKIQPAELGDSAVYLCASSLWGTGGTEAFFGQGTRLTVV.

This chain links TRBV9 with TRBJ1-1; no definite D call. Trimming left V 0 bases short and J 8 bases short, with 14 bases between. CDR1 and CDR2 from the germline V gene are SGDLS and YYNGEE. The CDR3 is made up of 14 amino acids. CDR3 sequence: CASSVGLSQAEAFF. In DNA form, the CDR3 reads TGTGCCAGCAGCGTAGGTCTAAGTCAAGCGGAAGCTTTCTTT.

This sequence joins TRBV9 and TRBJ2-3, with D perhaps matching TRBD2 (5 bases). Germline CDR1 is SGDLS and CDR2 is YYNGEE. The V gene lost 4 bases and the J gene lost 4 bases, with 13 bases spanning the gap. This CDR3 has 14 residues. CDR3 residues: CASSPTASSDTQYF. In DNA, the CDR3 is TGTGCCAGCAGCCCAACAGCTAGCTCAGATACGCAGTATTTT.

The V call is TRBV14, the J call TRBJ2-7; perhaps TRBD1 as D (6 bases). Deletions cut 5 bases from V and 5 bases from J, with 19 bases between. The CDR3 consists of 15 residues. CDR1 and CDR2 from the germline V gene are SGHDN and FVKESK. Written as DNA, the CDR3 is TGTGCCAGCAGCATTGGACAGATGGGGCGGGACGAGCAGTACTTC. Its translation: CASSIGQMGRDEQYF.

Here the CDR3 reads CASSSNMEDGYTF. CDR3 DNA: TGTGCCAGCAGCTCCAACATGGAGGATGGCTACACCTTC. The genes are TRBV7-9 and TRBJ1-2; D is ambiguous. This CDR3 region has 13 residues. V lost 4 bases, J lost 6 bases, and 12 bases lay in between. The germline V gene encodes CDR1 SEHNR and CDR2 FQNEAQ (reference sequence). Filled out from reference TRBV7-9 and TRBJ1-2, the complete variable domain reads DTGVSQNPRHKITKRGQNVTFRCDPISEHNRLYWYRQTLGQGPEFLTYFQNEAQLEKSRLLSDRFSAERPKGSFSTLEIQRTEQGDSAMYLCASSSNMEDGYTFGSGTRLTVV.

This sequence joins TRBV4-1 and TRBJ2-1, with D perhaps TRBD1 (6 bases). Per the germline V gene, CDR1 is MGHRA and CDR2 is YSYEKL. V was shortened by 2 bases and J by 5 bases, with 16 bases between the two germline ends. The CDR3 is 16 amino acids. The CDR3 DNA follows: TGCGCCAGCAGCCAACCGACACAGGGTAGGAACAATGAGCAGTTCTTC. This encodes CASSQPTQGRNNEQFF.

The chain links TRBV30 to TRBJ2-5; D call uncertain. CDR1 and CDR2 (germline): GTSNPN, SVGIG (reference sequence). The CDR3 is 13 residues long. V was clipped by 1 base and J by 4 bases, with 10 bases between them. The CDR3 DNA reads as TGTGCCTGGAGTGGTAGACGCTTAGAGACCCAGTACTTC. Protein: CAWSGRRLETQYF.

The genes are TRBV19 and TRBJ1-2; perhaps TRBD1 as D (5 bases). Looked up from germline, CDR1 is LNHDA and CDR2 is SQIVND (reference sequence). V was cut by 4 bases and J by 8 bases, with 23 bases left in between. The CDR3 is 16 residues long. DNA of the CDR3: TGTGCCAGTAGTACCCCCCTGGGGGGTTCCGATCGGGGCTACACCTTC. Its translation: CASSTPLGGSDRGYTF.

CDR3 DNA: TGTGCCAGCAGCTTAGCTGGGACACTTACCTACGAGCAGTACTTC. Translated, it gives CASSLAGTLTYEQYF. This chain connects TRBV11-2 to TRBJ2-7, with D maybe TRBD1 (6 bases). The germline V gene encodes CDR1 SGHAT and CDR2 FQNNGV. The CDR3 length is 15 residues. V was clipped by 1 base and J by 2 bases, with 12 bases between them.

V usage is TRBV30 and J usage is TRBJ2-7; D not certain. The CDR3 length is 14 residues. The germline gives CDR1 GTSNPN, CDR2 SVGIG (reference sequence). Deletions cut 0 bases from V and 2 bases from J, with 11 bases between. The CDR3 sequence is CAWSVGQATYEQYF. The CDR3 nucleotides read TGTGCCTGGAGTGTCGGTCAGGCCACCTACGAGCAGTACTTC.

The chain is built from TRBV21-1 and TRBJ2-5; the table's D call of TRBD1 was not tested on the DNA. TRBV21-1 is classified as a pseudogene. The CDR3 runs 14 residues. The CDR3 region has the DNA TGTGCCAGCAGCCCGGACAGATTCGAAGAGACCCAGTACTTC. Protein product: CASSPDRFEETQYF.

The chain employs TRBV5-4 and TRBJ2-1; D gene uncertain. CDR1 is SGHNT and CDR2 is YYREEE in the germline V gene (reference sequence). V lost 5 bases and J 8 bases, leaving 14 bases between the germline ends. CDR3 length: 13 residues. CDR3 sequence: CASSPSPGHEQFF. The CDR3 nucleotides read TGTGCCAGCAGTCCCAGCCCCGGCCATGAGCAGTTCTTC.

The chain has TRBV9 and TRBJ2-5; 7 bases map to TRBD1. Near its end, the DNA agrees better with TRBJ2-7, so the J call may be wrong. The CDR3 runs 14 residues. The germline V gene encodes CDR1 SGDLS and CDR2 YYNGEE. CDR3 in DNA: TGTGCCAGCAGCGTAGAGGGACAGTCCTACGAGCAGTACTTC. Its translation: CASSVEGQSYEQYF.